The T cell receptor (beta chain) under discussion was sequenced for a study of blood T cell repertoires in COVID-19. At the level of the study: Acute-phase and convalescent COVID-19 samples originated in the United States, Italy and Spain. PBMCs, B-cell-depleted T cells, or T cells were the source of the cDNA or gDNA that made up the material.

Original methodology: How many nucleated cells were present was estimated from reference gene primer amplification. Profiling relied on immunoSEQ multiplex PCR, and the TCRdb table lists in-frame clones only, not all of them. Clone size and the V and J calls come from that table; the DNA yielded D and trimming. The table shows a few hundred thousand clones, with 85% to 90% occurring only once. The clonotype was recovered from a woman between 50 and 59 years old with COVID-19, enrolled during active disease. The material sequenced was peripheral blood.

In nucleotides, the CDR3 is TGTGCTAGTGGCCCGACAGGGGGCTCCTATAGCAATCAGCCCCAGCATTTT. Translating it yields CASGPTGGSYSNQPQHF. The chain recombines TRBV12-5 with TRBJ1-5, with 10 positions matching TRBD1. Germline assignment: CDR1 LGHNT and CDR2 FRNRAP. The CDR3 totals 17 residues. Trimming at V came to 6 bases and at J to 0 bases, leaving 8 bases not matched to a gene. The complete variable domain, with remaining parts taken from reference TRBV12-5 and TRBJ1-5, reads DARVTQTPRHKVTEMGQEVTMRCQPILGHNTVFWYRQTMMQGLELLAYFRNRAPLDDSGMPKDRFSAEMPDATLATLKIQPSEPRDSAVYFCASGPTGGSYSNQPQHFGDGTRLSIL.